This T cell receptor beta chain was retrieved from a study of graft-versus-host responses after intestinal transplantation. Study information: Anti-thymocyte globulin induction was given to all recipients, followed by tacrolimus and steroids for around three years.

Whole-study findings and limits: Recipient marrow harbored GvH clones, some of which surfaced first in ileum or blood. Graft-donor T cell macrochimerism coincided with high graft-versus-host to host-versus-graft clonal ratios in allografts.

CDR3 length equals 15 residues. Germline V gene data show CDR1 as SSHAT and CDR2 as FNYEAQ (reference sequence). With regard to this clone: Its antigen is not known.

Only in-frame clones appear in the TCRdb table, and some are missing; sequencing was by immunoSEQ multiplex PCR. The profile shows approximately 68,000 clones, around 87% of them singletons. The rearrangement joins TRBV7-7 to TRBJ2-7; 7 bases map to TRBD1. The source was unstimulated CD8+ T cells sorted from spleen or lymph node cells, collected before transplant. The source of this sequence is a human donor who was the organ donor for an intestinal transplant. The CDR3 DNA reads TGTGCTAGCAGACGACAGGGCCCTAGCTCCTACGAGCAGTACGTC. Translation gives CASRRQGPSSYEQYV.